These 3 T cell receptor beta chains originate from one sample sequenced in a study of T cell repertoires in aging, cancer and after chemotherapy. Amplification of TCR beta used genomic DNA extracted from peripheral blood. Multiplex touch-down PCR with TRB-A/B primers amplified rearranged V-D-J TRB sequences. In TCRdb, the multiplex PCR reads were re-called with MiXCR into one record per CDR3 protein. The sample lists around 15,000 distinct CDR3 sequences; about 50% were seen once. The source material was blood. The receptor source for this set is a human donor in good health.

The chain joins TRBV13 to TRBJ2-1; the D gene is possibly TRBD2 (6 bases). The germline V gene has CDR1 PRHDT and CDR2 FYEKMQ (reference sequence). Trimming took 2 bases from V and 13 from J, leaving 18 bases between them. The CDR3 runs to 14 residues. CDR3: CASSLRSPGTYQFF. In nucleotides, the CDR3 is TGTGCCAGCAGCTTAAGGAGTCCCGGGACTTATCAGTTCTTC.

This clonotype was seen more than once but under ten times. V gene TRBV6-1 combines with J gene TRBJ2-6; 9 nucleotides align to TRBD1. The V gene's germline CDR1 is MNHNS and CDR2 SASEGT. J lost 4 bases, V lost 6 bases, and 4 bases had no gene match. The CDR3 loop spans 15 amino acids. CDR3: CASRQGAQGANVLTF. As DNA, the CDR3 is TGTGCCAGCAGACAGGGGGCGCAAGGGGCCAACGTCCTGACTTTC.

This chain connects TRBV27 to TRBJ2-2; either TRBD1 or TRBD2 may supply D (5 bases each). V was clipped by 3 bases and J by 3 bases, with 11 bases between them. The CDR3 has 15 amino acids. Germline values: CDR1 MNHEY, CDR2 SMNVEV (reference sequence). CDR3 amino acids: CASSFSGTYTGELFF. The CDR3 nucleotides read TGTGCCAGCAGTTTTTCCGGGACCTACACCGGGGAGCTGTTTTTT.